The T cell receptor beta chain under discussion was sequenced for a study of blood T cell repertoires in COVID-19. Study processing details: Using reference gene primer amplification, nucleated cell counts were estimated. Sequencing used immunoSEQ multiplex PCR; TCRdb keeps in-frame clones, though not all of them. V and J calls and clone size are copied from that table; D and trimming were computed from the DNA. The sample lists 150,000 to 200,000 clones, almost 85% occurring once. Germline V lookup: CDR1 LGHDT, CDR2 YNNKEL (reference sequence). The CDR3 is made up of 16 amino acids. V was shortened by 6 bases and J by 7 bases, with 19 bases between the two germline ends.

The specimen was peripheral blood. This TCR derives from a woman older than 75 with acute or convalescent COVID-19. This chain connects TRBV3-1 (or the pseudogene TRBV3-2) to TRBJ1-6; tentative D call: TRBD1 (6 bases). CDR3: CASSHAETGDNSPLHF. The CDR3 bases are TGTGCCAGCAGTCATGCCGAGACAGGAGACAATTCACCCCTCCACTTT.